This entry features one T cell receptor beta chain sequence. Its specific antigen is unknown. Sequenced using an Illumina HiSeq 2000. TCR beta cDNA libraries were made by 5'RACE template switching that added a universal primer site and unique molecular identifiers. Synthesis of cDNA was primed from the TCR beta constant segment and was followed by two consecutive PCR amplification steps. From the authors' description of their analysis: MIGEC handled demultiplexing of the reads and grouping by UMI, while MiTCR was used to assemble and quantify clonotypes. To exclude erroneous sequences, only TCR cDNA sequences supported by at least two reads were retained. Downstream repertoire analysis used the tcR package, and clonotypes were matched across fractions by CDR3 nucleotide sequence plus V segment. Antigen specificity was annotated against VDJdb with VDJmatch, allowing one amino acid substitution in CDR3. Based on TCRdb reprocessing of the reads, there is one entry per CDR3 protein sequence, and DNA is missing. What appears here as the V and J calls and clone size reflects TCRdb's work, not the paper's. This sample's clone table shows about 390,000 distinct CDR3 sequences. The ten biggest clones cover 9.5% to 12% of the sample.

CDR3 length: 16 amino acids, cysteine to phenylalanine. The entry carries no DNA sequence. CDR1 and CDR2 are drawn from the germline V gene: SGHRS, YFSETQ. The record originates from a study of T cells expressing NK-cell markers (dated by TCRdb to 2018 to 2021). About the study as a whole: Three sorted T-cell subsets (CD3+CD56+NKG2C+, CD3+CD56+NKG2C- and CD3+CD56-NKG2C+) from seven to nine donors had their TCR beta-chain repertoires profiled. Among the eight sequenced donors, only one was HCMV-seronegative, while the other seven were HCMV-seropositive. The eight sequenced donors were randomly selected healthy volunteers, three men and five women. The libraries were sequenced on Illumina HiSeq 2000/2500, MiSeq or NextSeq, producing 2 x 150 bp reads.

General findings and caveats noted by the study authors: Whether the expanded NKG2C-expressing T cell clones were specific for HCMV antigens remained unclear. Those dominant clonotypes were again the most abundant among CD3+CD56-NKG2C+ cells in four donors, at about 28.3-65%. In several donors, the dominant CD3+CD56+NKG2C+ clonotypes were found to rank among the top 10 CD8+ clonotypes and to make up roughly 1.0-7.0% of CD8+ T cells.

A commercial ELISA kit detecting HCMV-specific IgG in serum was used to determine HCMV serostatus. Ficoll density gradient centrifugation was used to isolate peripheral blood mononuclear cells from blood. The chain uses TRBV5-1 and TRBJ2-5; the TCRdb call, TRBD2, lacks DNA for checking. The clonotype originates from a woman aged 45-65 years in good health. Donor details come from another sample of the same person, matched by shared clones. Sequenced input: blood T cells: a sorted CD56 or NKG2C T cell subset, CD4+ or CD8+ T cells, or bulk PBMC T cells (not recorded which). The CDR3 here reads CASTPPALGAQETQYF. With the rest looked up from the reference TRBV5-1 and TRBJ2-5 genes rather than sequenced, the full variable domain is KAGVTQTPRYLIKTRGQQVTLSCSPISGHRSVSWYQQTPGQGLQFLFEYFSETQRNKGNFPGRFSGRQFSNSRSEMNVSTLELGDSALYLCASTPPALGAQETQYFGPGTRLLVL.